This T cell receptor (beta chain) stems from a study of blood T cell repertoires in COVID-19. Study context: PBMCs, B-cell-depleted T cells, or T cells were the source of the cDNA or gDNA that made up the material.

The CDR3 length is 11 residues. Trimming removed 5 bases at V and 6 bases at J, with 6 bases between. Germline V gene data show CDR1 as SGHVS and CDR2 as FQNEAQ. In the source study's methods: Quantification of nucleated cells was approximated via reference gene primer amplification. Here immunoSEQ multiplex PCR was the method, and the copy in TCRdb shows in-frame clones only, minus some. The DNA was the basis for D and trimming; V, J and clone size are from that table. The sample contains approximately 150,000 clones, around nine tenths of which appear only once. The chain employs TRBV7-8 and TRBJ2-3; D is uncertain. This TCR was recovered from a woman aged 45-59 years with active or convalescent COVID-19. The sample consisted of peripheral blood. CDR3 DNA: TGTGCCAGCAGCCAGAGGGATACGCAGTATTTT. Amino acids: CASSQRDTQYF.